The 7 T cell receptor beta chains reported below all come from one sample, sequenced in a study of cytomegalovirus exposure and HLA in healthy donors. PCR used 60 Vbeta primers and 13 Jbeta primers. Clones were sequenced by immunoSEQ multiplex PCR, and TCRdb holds only the in-frame ones, with some missing. The repertoire consists of 200,000 to 250,000 clones, with around nine tenths occurring once and the leading ten covering around 1%. Sequencing was performed on PBMCs. Receptors originate from a woman between 18 and 30 years old in good health and CMV-seronegative.

The rearrangement links TRBV25-1 to TRBJ2-5; D is perhaps TRBD1 (5 bases). Per the germline V gene, CDR1 is MGHDK and CDR2 is SYGVNS. This CDR3 contains 15 residues. The V end was cut by 4 bases, the J end by 5 bases, with 17 bases between. The CDR3 is CASSGRRDMGETQYF. For the CDR3, the DNA is TGTGCCAGCAGTGGACGCAGGGATATGGGCGAGACCCAGTACTTC.

The chain recombines TRBV7-6 with TRBJ2-7, with 7 nucleotides matching TRBD2. The trim removed 5 bases at V and 2 bases at J, leaving 9 bases unmatched. The length of the CDR3 is 15 residues. The germline V gene has CDR1 SGHVS and CDR2 FNYEAQ. DNA of the CDR3: TGTGCCAGCAGCCCCCTAGCGGAAAAGGCCTACGAGCAGTACTTC. It yields the protein CASSPLAEKAYEQYF.

The chain recombines TRBV2 with TRBJ2-7; tentative D call: TRBD1 (6 bases). The CDR3 spans 15 residues. CDR1 and CDR2 (germline): SNHLY, FYNNEI. V shed 6 bases and J shed 1 base, with 16 bases lying between them. The CDR3 DNA reads TGTGCCAGCAGCCCAGGACAGATCGCTTCCTACGAGCAGTACTTC. Amino acid sequence: CASSPGQIASYEQYF.

The rearrangement links TRBV19 to TRBJ1-5; possible D gene TRBD1, 5 bases. The CDR3 sequence is 15 residues long. Germline lookup yields CDR1 LNHDA and CDR2 SQIVND (reference sequence). Trimming took 3 bases from V and 3 from J, leaving 12 bases between them. The CDR3 DNA is TGTGCCAGTAGTATGGGGCGGGGGGACAATCAGCCCCAGCATTTT. Amino acids: CASSMGRGDNQPQHF. The full variable domain, completed using reference TRBV19 and TRBJ1-5, is DGGITQSPKYLFRKEGQNVTLSCEQNLNHDAMYWYRQDPGQGLRLIYYSQIVNDFQKGDIAEGYSVSREKKESFPLTVTSAQKNPTAFYLCASSMGRGDNQPQHFGDGTRLSIL.

V and J are TRBV7-2 and TRBJ2-7; D perhaps matches TRBD2 (5 bases). V was clipped by 4 bases and J by 2 bases, with 9 bases between them. This CDR3 region has 13 residues. CDR1 is SGHTA, CDR2 FQGNSA, per germline. CDR3 coding DNA: TGTGCCAGCAGCTCGGGGAAGGCCTACGAGCAGTACTTC. As protein: CASSSGKAYEQYF.

This chain links TRBV7-2 with TRBJ2-1; 7 bases map to TRBD1. Germline CDR1 reads SGHTA; CDR2 reads FQGNSA. Losses at the gene ends were 4 bases for V and 6 bases for J; bases not matched to a gene: 6. The CDR3 runs 14 residues. The CDR3 DNA sequence: TGTGCCAGCAGCTCGACCCCAGGGGGCAATGAGCAGTTCTTC. It encodes CASSSTPGGNEQFF.

The rearrangement links TRBV5-1 to TRBJ2-1; maybe TRBD1 (5 bases). The CDR3 extends over 16 amino acids. Between the trimmed V and J ends, which lost 0 bases and 4 bases, there was a span of 14 bases. Per the germline V gene, CDR1 is SGHRS and CDR2 is YFSETQ. The CDR3 DNA follows: TGCGCCAGCAGCTTGGCTTGGGGCCAAAGGTACAATGAGCAGTTCTTC. It yields the protein CASSLAWGQRYNEQFF.